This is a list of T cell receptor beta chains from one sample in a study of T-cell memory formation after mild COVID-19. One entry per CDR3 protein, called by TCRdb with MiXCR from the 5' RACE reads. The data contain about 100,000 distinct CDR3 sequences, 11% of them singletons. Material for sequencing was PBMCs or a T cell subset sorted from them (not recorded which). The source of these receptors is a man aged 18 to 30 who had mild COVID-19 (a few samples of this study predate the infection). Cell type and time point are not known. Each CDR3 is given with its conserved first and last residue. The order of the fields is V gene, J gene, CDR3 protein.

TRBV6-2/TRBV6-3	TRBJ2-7	CASRRLSLEQYF
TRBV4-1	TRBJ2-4	CASSQDGNIQYF
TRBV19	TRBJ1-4	CASEEGGREKLFF
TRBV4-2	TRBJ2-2	CASSHAAQNTGELFF
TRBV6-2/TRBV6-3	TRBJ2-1	CASRPGTGGWGEQFF
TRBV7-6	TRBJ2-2	CASSLRTGQTGELFF
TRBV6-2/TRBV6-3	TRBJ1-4	CASSYSTGAFEKLFF
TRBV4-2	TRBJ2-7	CASHGTGGYEQYF
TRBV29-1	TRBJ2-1	CSVEPGGNEQFF
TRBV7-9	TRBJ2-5	CASSLWMPQETQYF
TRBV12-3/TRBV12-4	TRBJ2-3	CASSWGMEPDTQYF
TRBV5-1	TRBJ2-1	CASSLEESSGGDEQFF
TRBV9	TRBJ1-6	CASSVGLFNSPLHF
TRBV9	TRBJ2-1	CASSPLGGWHEQFF
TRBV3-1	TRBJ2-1	CASRGPGDNEQFF
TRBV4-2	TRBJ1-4	CASSQGTGMFF
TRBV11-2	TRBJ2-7	CASSAAVQGARYEQYF
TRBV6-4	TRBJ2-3	CASSDKGTGETDTQYF